What follows describes a single TCR beta chain. There is no known antigen for this receptor. Base qualities are missing; no much larger clone stands one base away. The data belong to a study of T cell responses to AZD1222 COVID-19 vaccine (dated by TCRdb to the early 2020s). Describing the broader study: AZD1222 recipients with second doses at about 4 weeks or about 12 weeks were pooled, because spike-specific TCR depth and breadth did not differ between schedules. A total of just over 230 trial participants underwent TCR sequencing, of whom more than 200 had received two doses of AZD1222 and 26 had received two doses of the MenACWY control vaccine. Enrollment into the trials was organized by age into subgroups of 18-55, 56-69 and 70-plus years, and those subgroups contained about 160, 30 and 59 TCR-sequenced participants, respectively. Overall study outcomes, separate from this receptor: Reportedly, almost half of the unique spike-specific TCRs recognized epitopes lying outside the regions that are mutated in the B.1.351 and B.1.1.7 variants. Spike-specific TCR breadth and depth rose significantly after two AZD1222 doses compared with day 0 and with MenACWY recipients. Vaccine-associated CD4 TCRs spanned the whole spike protein, with dominant responses in regions 160-218 and 743-854. Because no day 14 peak-response samples were available, repertoires were characterized only after the peak T cell response. Participants were mostly white British and included more females than males, and it was suggested by the authors that clonal diversity may have been underestimated. In the small 56-69-year group, the increase in depth fell short of significance, most likely because of low power. Conclusions about previously exposed vaccinees are limited because only six or seven AZD1222 recipients were SARS-CoV-2 seropositive at baseline.

The CDR3 regions of human TCRbeta chains were analyzed by immunosequencing. The paper's data handling went like this. Repertoire TCRs were matched against a reference library of SARS-CoV-2-specific TCRs generated with the MIRA antigen-specificity platform. Breadth meant the fraction of unique TCRs that were SARS-CoV-2-associated, whereas depth meant the fraction of total T cells that were SARS-CoV-2-associated. Using the MIRA data, every spike-specific TCR was mapped to the spike region that the TCR reacted to and assigned to either a CD4 or a CD8 class. Log10-transformed breadth and depth values were compared by one-way ANOVA with Sidak's multiple comparisons tests. The immuneACCESS repertoire file appears here via TCRdb, limited to in-frame rearrangements. These files lack a portion of the clones; in checked studies, under half of the deficit traces to unresolved V genes, and the cause of the others is not known. V and J calls and clone size are copied from that table; D and trimming were computed from the DNA. The sample has some 120,000 clones on record, more than 75% of them singletons. 6.5% to 9.5% of the sample lies in the top ten.

The label giving this sample's time point can be read as: baseline before first vaccination. Vaccinee samples came from UK trials COV001 and COV002, including a single-blind randomized controlled phase 2/3 trial of AZD1222 (ChAdOx1 nCoV-19) in healthy adults. For TCRbeta chain sequencing, PBMC samples from trial participants were taken at day 0 and at day 28 after the second dose. The CDR3, cysteine through phenylalanine, is 17 amino acids long. Only the CDR3 region is kept as DNA, spanning 51 bases read in frame from base 1. The TCR was taken from an adult in good health. The sequence joins TRBV1 to TRBJ2-3. TRBV1 is a listed pseudogene. Sequencing used peripheral blood, obtained on day 0 of AZD1222 vaccination. The CDR3 protein: CTSSQDPARVSTDTQYF. In nucleotide form, the sequence is TGCACCAGCAGCCAAGATCCGGCTCGAGTGAGCACAGATACGCAGTATTTT.